This T cell receptor beta chain was captured by sequencing in a study of monozygotic twins with cystic fibrosis (dated by TCRdb to the early 2020s). A note on the overall study: Barcoded libraries were made from roughly 2.8 micrograms of fragmented DNA using 15 PCR cycles. Data for three of the twin pairs had previously been reported in another context. Twins were ranked among 1,060 cohort participants for weight-for-height and FEVPerc (FEV1 disease centile) at the day of blood sampling. Made up mostly of children and adolescents, the cohort included ten female and six male twin pairs ranging in age from about 2.0 to 40 years, with a median of around 9 years. To gauge how much genetics shapes V and J gene usage, the researchers compared TCR beta repertoires both within and across 16 monozygotic twin pairs who have cystic fibrosis. Overall study outcomes, separate from this receptor: Simpson clonality was generally low (median around 0.009), which suggests a naive-dominated repertoire, and clonality was higher in the most severely affected patients. V gene usage was most similar to the co-twin in 13 of 16 pairs, and J usage was most similar to the co-twin in 8 of 16 pairs, which suggests genetic constraints. The cohort was small, and the number of shared CDR3s showed no association with age, concordance or disease severity. Sharing of nucleotide-identical clonotypes was significantly greater within monozygotic CF twin pairs than between unrelated CF individuals (P = 0.000026, Mann-Whitney).

Following the manufacturer's instructions, the researchers used the immunoSEQ immune profiling system to amplify TCR beta CDR3 regions via multiplex PCR. An Illumina NextSeq system was used to carry out the sequencing. The original methods were these. Sequence data were processed on the immunoSEQ Analyzer platform, and clonality was calculated as the square root of Simpson's index of productive rearrangements. Jensen-Shannon distance served as the measure of similarity in V and J usage, while OLGA was used to compute CDR3 generation probabilities. The immuneACCESS database (August 2020) and VDJdb (December 2020) were searched for shared CDR3 sequences. In TCRdb, the immuneACCESS table is reduced to in-frame sequences with V and J assigned. These tables do not hold every clone; where another copy was compared, an unresolved V gene accounts for under half, and the others remain unexplained. V, J and clone size were drawn from that table, and D and trimming were deduced from the DNA. The sample table shows under 30,000 clones, and 90% are seen once. Around 0.5% of the sample comes from the top ten.

The twin pairs came from the European Cystic Fibrosis Twin and Sibling Study Cohort, a cohort that recruited patients from over a hundred CF clinics across 14 European countries. Both zygosity and CFTR genotype were checked in-house, and zygosity was tested with multiplex PCR across nine short tandem repeat loci. Peripheral blood was sampled from each twin, and clinical parameters were recorded on the day of blood sampling. Phenol/chloroform extraction was used to isolate genomic DNA from peripheral blood cells, and the DNA was then kept in TE buffer at 4 degrees C. Regarding this clone: Its antigen target is currently unknown. The sample holds no much larger clone one base away, and base qualities are not on file.

The source material was blood. The sequence came from a girl aged 2 to 9 with cystic fibrosis.

DNA sequence: TGTGCCAGCAGCGTGGGACAGCGCGGCGAGCAGTTCTTC. Translated, this gives CASSVGQRGEQFF. The chain uses TRBV9 and TRBJ2-1; 7 junctional bases match TRBD1. Taken from cysteine to phenylalanine, the CDR3 has 13 residues. Of the read, only the CDR3 DNA is kept; its 39 bases are in frame from base 1. CDR1 and CDR2 are drawn from the germline V gene: SGDLS, YYNGEE. The germline V end is reduced by 2 bases and the J end by 10 bases; junction bases left unmatched: 6.